The clone carrying this TCR beta chain was counted ten times or more. The antigen is undetermined. Germline values: CDR1 DFQATT, CDR2 SNEGSKA (reference sequence). The ends lost 0 bases at V and 13 bases at J; junction bases unmatched: 1. CDR3 size: 11 residues. This entry comes from a study of neurological immune-mediated disorders. General study results and limits: When repertoires were grouped phylogenetically, those of 18 of 34 multiple sclerosis patients fell into one related-CDR3 cluster, a possible signature. TCR clonal expansion peaked in HTLV-1-associated myelopathy patients and was lowest in multiple sclerosis patients.

TCRdb re-derived calls from the 5' RACE reads in MiXCR, one entry per CDR3 protein. The sample shows roughly 47,000 distinct CDR3 sequences, just under 4.5% of them seen only once. This sequence originates from a woman in her sixties or seventies with multiple sclerosis. This chain connects TRBV20-1 to TRBJ2-1; 9 bases map to TRBD2. The specimen was PBMCs. CDR3 protein: CSARDGTSQFF. The CDR3 nucleotides read TGCAGTGCTAGAGATGGGACTAGCCAGTTCTTC.